One TCR beta chain is described in this entry. Its matching antigen is unknown. The authors prepared the TCRbeta library with unique molecular identifiers. TCRdb recomputed calls from the PCR reads with MiXCR, one row per CDR3 protein. The data hold 450,000 to 550,000 distinct CDR3 sequences, with about an eighth observed a single time. The data were taken from a study of T-cell reconstitution after alpha-beta-depleted transplantation in children. Study-level results: At the one-year point after transplant, T-cell counts and TCRbeta diversity were found to come mostly from T cells that had been newly produced. Approximately two months post-transplant, alpha-beta T cells reportedly originated from several hundred expanded graft clones. For some patients, TCRbeta diversity was high at day 60 because of recipient T cells and thymic progenitors that survived.

This specimen consisted of PBMCs, mostly from graft donor cells, obtained 180 days after TCRalphabeta/CD19-depleted stem cell transplant. The source of this sequence is a female patient aged 2 to 10 who had a stem cell transplant for aplastic anemia, so the T cells may come from the graft donor.

CDR3 in amino acids: CASSEPRGRVYQETQYF. The DNA for the CDR3 is TGTGCCAGCAGTGAGCCACGGGGCCGGGTGTACCAAGAGACCCAGTACTTC. This chain joins TRBV25-1 and TRBJ2-5; tentatively, D is TRBD1 or TRBD2 (5 bases each). The CDR3 has 17 amino acids. V lost 3 bases to trimming and J lost 0 bases, with 17 bases between them. Germline CDR1 MGHDK, CDR2 SYGVNS.